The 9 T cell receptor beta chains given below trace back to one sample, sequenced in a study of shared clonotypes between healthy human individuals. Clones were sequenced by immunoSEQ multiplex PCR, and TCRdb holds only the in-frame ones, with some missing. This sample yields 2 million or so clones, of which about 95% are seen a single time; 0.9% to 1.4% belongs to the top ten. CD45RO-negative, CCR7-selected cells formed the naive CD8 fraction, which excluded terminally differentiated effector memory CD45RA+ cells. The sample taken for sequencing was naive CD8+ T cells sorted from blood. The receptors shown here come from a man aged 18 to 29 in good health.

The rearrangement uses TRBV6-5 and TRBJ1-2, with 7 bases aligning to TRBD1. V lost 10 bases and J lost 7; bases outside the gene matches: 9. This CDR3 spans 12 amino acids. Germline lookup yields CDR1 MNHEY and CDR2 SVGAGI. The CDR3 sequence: CATNDRASGYTF. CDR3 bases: TGTGCCACCAACGACAGGGCGAGTGGCTACACCTTC.

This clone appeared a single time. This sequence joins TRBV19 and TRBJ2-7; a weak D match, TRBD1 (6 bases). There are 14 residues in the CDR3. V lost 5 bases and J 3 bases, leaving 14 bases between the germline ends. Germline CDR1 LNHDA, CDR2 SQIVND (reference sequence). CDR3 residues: CASSPSTGGYEQYF. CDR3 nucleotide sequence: TGTGCCAGTAGTCCTTCGACAGGAGGCTACGAGCAGTACTTC.

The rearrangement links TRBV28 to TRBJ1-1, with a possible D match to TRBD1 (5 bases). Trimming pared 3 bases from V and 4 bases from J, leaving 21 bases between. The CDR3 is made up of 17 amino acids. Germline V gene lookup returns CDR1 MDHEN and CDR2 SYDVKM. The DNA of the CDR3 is TGTGCCAGCAGTTTCTTACCAAGCCTCGACAGAGTCACTGAAGCTTTCTTT. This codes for CASSFLPSLDRVTEAFF. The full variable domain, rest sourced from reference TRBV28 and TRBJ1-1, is DVKVTQSSRYLVKRTGEKVFLECVQDMDHENMFWYRQDPGLGLRLIYFSYDVKMKEKGDIPEGYSVSREKKERFSLILESASTNQTSMYLCASSFLPSLDRVTEAFFGQGTRLTVV.

The CDR3 nucleotides are TGCGCCAGCAGCCTTACCCCGGGACAGTCAAATCAGCCCCAGCATTTT. Amino acid sequence: CASSLTPGQSNQPQHF. V gene TRBV4-1 combines with J gene TRBJ1-5; 7 bases line up with TRBD1. With V trimmed by 4 bases and J by 4 bases, 10 bases remained unmatched. The CDR3 has 16 residues. Germline V gives CDR1 MGHRA, CDR2 YSYEKL.

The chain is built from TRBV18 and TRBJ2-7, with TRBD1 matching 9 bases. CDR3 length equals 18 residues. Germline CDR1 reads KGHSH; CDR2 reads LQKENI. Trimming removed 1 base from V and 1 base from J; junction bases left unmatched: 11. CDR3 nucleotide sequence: TGTGCCAGCTCACCACTGGGATTACAGGGGGCCAGATCCTACGAGCAGTACTTC. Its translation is CASSPLGLQGARSYEQYF.

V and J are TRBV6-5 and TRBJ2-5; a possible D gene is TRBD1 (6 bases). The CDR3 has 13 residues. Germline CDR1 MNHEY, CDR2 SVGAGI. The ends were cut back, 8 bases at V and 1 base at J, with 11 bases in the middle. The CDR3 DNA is TGTGCCAGCTCAGGGGTGGGCCAAGAGACCCAGTACTTC. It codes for CASSGVGQETQYF.

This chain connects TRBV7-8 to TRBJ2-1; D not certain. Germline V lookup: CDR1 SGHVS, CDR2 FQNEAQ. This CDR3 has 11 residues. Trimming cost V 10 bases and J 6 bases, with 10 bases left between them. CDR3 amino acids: CAITVVNEQFF. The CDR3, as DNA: TGTGCCATAACCGTGGTCAATGAGCAGTTCTTC. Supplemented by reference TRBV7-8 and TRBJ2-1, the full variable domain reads GAGVSQSPRYKVAKRGQDVALRCDPISGHVSLFWYQQALGQGPEFLTYFQNEAQLDKSGLPSDRFFAERPEGSVSTLKIQRTQQEDSAVYLCAITVVNEQFFGPGTRLTVL.

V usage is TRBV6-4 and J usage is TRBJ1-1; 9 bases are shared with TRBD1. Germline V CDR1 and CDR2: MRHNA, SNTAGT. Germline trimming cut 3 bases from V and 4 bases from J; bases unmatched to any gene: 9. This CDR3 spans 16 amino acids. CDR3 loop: CASSEHPLTGGTEAFF. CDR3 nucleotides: TGTGCCAGCAGTGAACATCCCTTGACAGGGGGCACTGAAGCTTTCTTT.

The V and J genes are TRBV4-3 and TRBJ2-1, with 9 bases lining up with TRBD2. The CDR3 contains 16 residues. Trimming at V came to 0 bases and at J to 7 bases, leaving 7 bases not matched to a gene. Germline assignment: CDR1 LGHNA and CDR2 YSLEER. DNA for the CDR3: TGCGCCAGCAGCCAAGATTCTAGCGGGACGGGGAATGAGCAGTTCTTC. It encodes CASSQDSSGTGNEQFF.